The rows below give T cell receptor beta chains drawn from one sample of a study of CD8 T cells in ankylosing spondylitis. From the 5' RACE reads, TCRdb called clonotypes with MiXCR, one entry per CDR3 protein. The top ten hold roughly 13% of the sample, which has a few hundred thousand distinct CDR3 sequences, 20% to 25% seen once. Sequenced sample: blood, either unsorted or a sorted T cell fraction (not recorded which). These receptors all come from a male donor with ankylosing spondylitis or in good health (not recorded which). The CDR3 runs from the conserved cysteine through the conserved F or W.

v_gene | CDR3aa
TRBV9 | CASSSDSNEKLFF
TRBV5-5 | CASSLAGWGTGELFF
TRBV6-1 | CASSAGLAGLTRRDTQYF
TRBV7-9 | CASSPRTSRANTGELFF
TRBV27 | CASSATGAFYYEQYF
TRBV20-1 | CSARDPETQYF
TRBV7-9 | CASSLVRSILGELFF
TRBV12-3/TRBV12-4 | CASSNSPGGAEAFF
TRBV29-1 | CSVGTTSALNNEQFF
TRBV15 | CATRGSGSEPQHF
TRBV27 | CASSLLGQGNTGELFF
TRBV12-3/TRBV12-4 | CASSLRLAGQNIQYF
TRBV9 | CASSVGGGRYNEQFF
TRBV3-1 | CASSQADKNSPLHF
TRBV6-1 | CASRNGGQGDVLEETQYF
TRBV13 | CASSLTPIMGGNTQYF
TRBV20-1 | CSATVPGANTEAFF
TRBV5-1 | CASSLRDSTYGYTF
TRBV7-9 | CASSGLAGGRDEQFF
TRBV29-1 | CSVEIAGGNYEQYF
TRBV7-9 | CASSFRVGGNDEQFF
TRBV7-9 | CASSLAGLRWADTQYF
TRBV4-1 | CASSQSDVGLEQYF
TRBV11-3 | CASSLGGANTGELFF
TRBV3-1 | CASSQERGTGELFF
TRBV10-3 | CAIMPGTGELFF
TRBV5-1 | CASSAAAAGGYEQYF
TRBV6-1 | CASSPDPQGGELFF
TRBV12-3/TRBV12-4 | CASSFVGGGPDTQYF